This T cell receptor beta chain was captured by sequencing in a study of OX40 agonist ivuxolimab in advanced cancers. A note on this clone: What it binds is unknown.

CDR1 is MNHEY and CDR2 is SVGAGI in the germline V gene. CDR3 length equals 14 residues. V trimming: 7 bases; J trimming: 1 base; junction bases outside the gene matches: 6. Study results and limitations: Doses of 0.1 to 3.0 mg/kg were accompanied by clonal expansion of CD4+ and CD8+ blood T cells by week 6. Some of the nonresponding patients also showed low levels of normalized T-cell clonal expansion.

Profiled with immunoSEQ multiplex PCR; TCRdb holds only in-frame clones, not every one. The sample carries 70,000 or so clones, about 84% recorded once. This sample comprised CD4+ or CD8+ T cells sorted from blood, obtained in a trial of the OX40 agonist ivuxolimab. The chain couples TRBV6-5 to TRBJ2-7; 8 bases are a match to TRBD2. This receptor was identified in an adult with an advanced solid tumor such as melanoma, head and neck, liver or kidney cancer. The CDR3 DNA follows: TGTGCCAGCAAACGCGGGAGGTTATCCTACGAGCAGTACTTC. Amino acid sequence: CASKRGRLSYEQYF.